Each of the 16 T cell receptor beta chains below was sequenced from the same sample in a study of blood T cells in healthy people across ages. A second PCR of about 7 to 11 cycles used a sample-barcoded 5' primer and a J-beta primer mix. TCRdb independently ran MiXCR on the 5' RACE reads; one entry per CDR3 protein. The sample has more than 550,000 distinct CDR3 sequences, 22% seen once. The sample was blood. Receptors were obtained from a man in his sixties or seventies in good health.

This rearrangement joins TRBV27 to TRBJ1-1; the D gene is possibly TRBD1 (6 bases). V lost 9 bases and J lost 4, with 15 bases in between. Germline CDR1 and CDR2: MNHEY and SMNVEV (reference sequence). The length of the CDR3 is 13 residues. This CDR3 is CASFKGGVTEAFF. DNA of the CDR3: TGTGCCAGTTTCAAAGGGGGAGTCACTGAAGCTTTCTTT.

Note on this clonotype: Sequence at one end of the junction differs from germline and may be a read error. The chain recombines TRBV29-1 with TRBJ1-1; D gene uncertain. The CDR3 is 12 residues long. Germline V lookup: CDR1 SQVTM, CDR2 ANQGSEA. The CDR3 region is CGVEEPREGAFF. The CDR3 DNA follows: TGCGGCGTTGAAGAGCCGAGGGAAGGAGCTTTCTTT. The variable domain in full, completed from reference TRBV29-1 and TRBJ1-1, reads SAVISQKPSRDICQRGTSLTIQCQVDSQVTMMFWYRQQPGQSLTLIATANQGSEATYESGFVIDKFPISRPNLTFSTLTVSNMSPEDSSIYLCGVEEPREGAFFGQGTRLTVV.

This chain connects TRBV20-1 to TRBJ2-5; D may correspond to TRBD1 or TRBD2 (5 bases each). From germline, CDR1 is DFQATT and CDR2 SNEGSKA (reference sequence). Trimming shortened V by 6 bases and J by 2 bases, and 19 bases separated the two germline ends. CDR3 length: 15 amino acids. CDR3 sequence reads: CSAAEWGTTQETQYF. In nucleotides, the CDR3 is TGCAGTGCCGCGGAGTGGGGGACCACACAAGAGACCCAGTACTTC.

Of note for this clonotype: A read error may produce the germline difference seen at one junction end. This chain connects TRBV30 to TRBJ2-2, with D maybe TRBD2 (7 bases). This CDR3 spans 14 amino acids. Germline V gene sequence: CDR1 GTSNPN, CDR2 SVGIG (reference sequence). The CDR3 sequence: CARSLPGGPGELFF. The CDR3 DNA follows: TGTGCCCGGAGTCTCCCGGGGGGCCCCGGGGAGCTGTTTTTT.

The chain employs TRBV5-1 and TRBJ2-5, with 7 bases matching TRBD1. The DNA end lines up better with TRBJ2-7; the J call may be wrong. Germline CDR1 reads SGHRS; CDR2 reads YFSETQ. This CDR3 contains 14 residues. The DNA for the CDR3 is TGCGCCAGCAGCCTCAGACAGGGAAGGTACGAGCAGTACTTC. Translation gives CASSLRQGRYEQYF.

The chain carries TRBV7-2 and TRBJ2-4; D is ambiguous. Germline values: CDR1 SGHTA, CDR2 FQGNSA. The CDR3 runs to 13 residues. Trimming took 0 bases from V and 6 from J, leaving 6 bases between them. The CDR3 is CASSLAGLNIQYF. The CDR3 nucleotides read TGTGCCAGCAGCTTAGCGGGTTTAAACATTCAGTACTTC.

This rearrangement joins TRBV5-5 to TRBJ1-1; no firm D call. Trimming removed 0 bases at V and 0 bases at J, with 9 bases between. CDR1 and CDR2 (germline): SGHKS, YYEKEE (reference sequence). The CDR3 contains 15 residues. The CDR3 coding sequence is TGTGCCAGCAGCTTGGAACAGATGGTGAACACTGAAGCTTTCTTT. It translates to CASSLEQMVNTEAFF.

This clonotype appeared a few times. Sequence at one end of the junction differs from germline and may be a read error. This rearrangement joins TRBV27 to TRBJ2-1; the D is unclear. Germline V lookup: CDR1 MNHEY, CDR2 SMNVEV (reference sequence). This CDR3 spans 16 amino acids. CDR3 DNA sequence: TGTGCCAGCAGTTTAAGTTTGGGGAACTCCTGCAATGAGCAGTTCTTC. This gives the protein CASSLSLGNSCNEQFF.

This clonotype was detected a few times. As DNA, the CDR3 is TGTGCCAGCTCGCCCCTTGATCAGCCCCAGCATTTT. Its translation: CASSPLDQPQHF. This chain uses TRBV18 with TRBJ1-5; D call uncertain. The CDR3 covers 12 residues. V lost 6 bases to trimming and J lost 5 bases, with 8 bases between them. In germline, CDR1 is KGHSH, CDR2 LQKENI.

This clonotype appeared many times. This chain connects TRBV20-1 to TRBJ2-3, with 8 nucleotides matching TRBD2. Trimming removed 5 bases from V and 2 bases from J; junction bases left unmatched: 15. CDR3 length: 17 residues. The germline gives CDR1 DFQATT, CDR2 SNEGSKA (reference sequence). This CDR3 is CSAPGVSGDTITDTQYF. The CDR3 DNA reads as TGCAGTGCTCCCGGGGTTAGCGGGGACACCATCACAGATACGCAGTATTTT.

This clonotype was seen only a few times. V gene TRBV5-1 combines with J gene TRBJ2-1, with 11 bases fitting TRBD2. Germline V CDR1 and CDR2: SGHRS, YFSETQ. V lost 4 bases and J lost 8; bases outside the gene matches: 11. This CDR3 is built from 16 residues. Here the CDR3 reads CASSRTLSGGAYEQFF. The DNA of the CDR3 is TGCGCCAGCAGCCGCACCCTTAGCGGGGGGGCCTATGAGCAGTTCTTC.

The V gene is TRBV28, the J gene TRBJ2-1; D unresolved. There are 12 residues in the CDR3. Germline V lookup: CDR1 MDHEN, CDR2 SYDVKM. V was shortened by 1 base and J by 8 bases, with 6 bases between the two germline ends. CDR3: CASSLLNYEQFF. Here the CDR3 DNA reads TGTGCCAGCAGTTTATTAAACTATGAGCAGTTCTTC.

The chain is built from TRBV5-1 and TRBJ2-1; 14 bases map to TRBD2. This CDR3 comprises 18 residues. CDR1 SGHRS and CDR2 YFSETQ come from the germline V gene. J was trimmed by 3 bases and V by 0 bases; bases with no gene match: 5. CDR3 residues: CASSLGLAGGQGYNEQFF. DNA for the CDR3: TGCGCCAGCAGCTTGGGACTAGCGGGGGGGCAGGGCTACAATGAGCAGTTCTTC.

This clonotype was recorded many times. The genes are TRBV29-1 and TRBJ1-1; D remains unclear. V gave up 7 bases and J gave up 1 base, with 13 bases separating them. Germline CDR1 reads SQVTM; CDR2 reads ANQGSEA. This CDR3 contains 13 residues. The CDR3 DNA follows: TGCAGCGCAAGGGTCCAAGGGAACACTGAAGCTTTCTTT. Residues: CSARVQGNTEAFF. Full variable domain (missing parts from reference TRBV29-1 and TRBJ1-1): SAVISQKPSRDICQRGTSLTIQCQVDSQVTMMFWYRQQPGQSLTLIATANQGSEATYESGFVIDKFPISRPNLTFSTLTVSNMSPEDSSIYLCSARVQGNTEAFFGQGTRLTVV.

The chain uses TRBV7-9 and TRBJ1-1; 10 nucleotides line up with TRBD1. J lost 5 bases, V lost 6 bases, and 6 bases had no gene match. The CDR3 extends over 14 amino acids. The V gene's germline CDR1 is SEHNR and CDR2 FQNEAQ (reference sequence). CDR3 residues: CASRSRDRGTEAFF. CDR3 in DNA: TGTGCCAGCAGATCCCGGGACAGGGGAACTGAAGCTTTCTTT.

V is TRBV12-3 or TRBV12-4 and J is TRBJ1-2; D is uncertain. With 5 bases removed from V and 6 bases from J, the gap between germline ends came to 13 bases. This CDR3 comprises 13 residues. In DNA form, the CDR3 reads TGTGCCAGCAGTCAAGGTGGATACAATGGCTACACCTTC. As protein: CASSQGGYNGYTF.